Below are 26 T cell receptor beta chains sequenced from a single sample in a study of blood T cells in healthy people across ages (dated by TCRdb to between 2014 and 2016). The receptor library was made with 5' RACE. Sequencing took place on an Illumina HiSeq 2500. A second about 7 to 11 cycle PCR used a sample-barcoded 5' primer and a J-beta primer mix. The public sequencing data were trimmed at Q25 with fastp and processed into clonotypes with MiXCR by TCRdb, which kept only in-frame beta chains. One record per CDR3 amino acid sequence lists the most common genes and DNA. Counted in this sample were more than 700,000 distinct CDR3 sequences; roughly 50% of them appeared once. Approximately 40% of the sample rests with the top ten. Sequencing was done on a sample of blood. These receptors were obtained from a man at least 80 years old in good health.

This clonotype is a singleton in its sample. The chain combines TRBV6-1 with TRBJ2-1, with no clear D. The CDR3 contains 15 residues. V lost 7 bases to trimming and J lost 5 bases, with 18 bases between them. CDR1 is MNHNS and CDR2 is SASEGT in the germline V gene. CDR3 nucleotide sequence: TGTGCCAGCACCTCCGGAGACCTTGGCCACAATGAGCAGTTCTTC. Residues: CASTSGDLGHNEQFF.

This clonotype was recorded once. V and J are TRBV6-1 and TRBJ1-2; D remains ambiguous. Deletions cut 7 bases from V and 5 bases from J, with 11 bases between. There are 12 residues in the CDR3. Germline V gene data show CDR1 as MNHNS and CDR2 as SASEGT. CDR3 amino acids: CASTEGRYGYTF. DNA for the CDR3: TGTGCCAGCACGGAGGGTCGGTATGGCTACACCTTC.

The chain links TRBV5-1 to TRBJ2-1; TRBD2 aligns across 11 bases. Trimming at V came to 1 base and at J to 6 bases, leaving 6 bases not matched to a gene. Germline V lookup: CDR1 SGHRS, CDR2 YFSETQ. This CDR3 spans 16 amino acids. Here the CDR3 DNA reads TGCGCCAGCAGCTTGATGGTTAGCGGGAGGGGCAATGAGCAGTTCTTC. It translates to CASSLMVSGRGNEQFF.

The CDR3 region has the DNA TGTGCCAGCAGCTTACAGGGGGCGCGCGCAGATACGCAGTATTTT. Translated, it gives CASSLQGARADTQYF. The chain couples TRBV7-9 to TRBJ2-3, with 8 bases fitting TRBD1. Germline V gene sequence: CDR1 SEHNR, CDR2 FQNEAQ (reference sequence). This CDR3 region has 15 residues. The ends lost 2 bases at V and 4 bases at J; junction bases unmatched: 5.

The chain carries TRBV11-2 and TRBJ2-4; D possibly corresponds to TRBD2 (5 bases). The V gene lost 2 bases and the J gene lost 1 base, with 15 bases spanning the gap. From germline, CDR1 is SGHAT and CDR2 FQNNGV. CDR3 size: 17 residues. The CDR3 region has the DNA TGTGCCAGCAGCTTACCCTCCGGGGTTGGGGCCAAAAACATTCAGTACTTC. It is translated as CASSLPSGVGAKNIQYF.

V and J are TRBV9 and TRBJ2-4; tentative D call: TRBD2 (7 bases). The germline CDR1 and CDR2 sequences are SGDLS and YYNGEE. The CDR3 length is 16 residues. V shed 2 bases and J shed 13 bases, with 25 bases lying between them. The CDR3 loop reads CASSVSSGGDIREQYF. Written as DNA, the CDR3 is TGTGCCAGCAGCGTCTCGTCTGGGGGGGACATCCGGGAGCAGTACTTC.

The table lists this clonotype with many counts. At one end the junction does not follow the germline gene, possibly because of a read error. V gene TRBV5-1 combines with J gene TRBJ2-7; the D gene is possibly TRBD2 (5 bases). This CDR3 has 11 amino acids. The germline V gene encodes CDR1 SGHRS and CDR2 YFSETQ. The CDR3 protein is CASSGYYEQYF. The CDR3 region has the DNA TGTGCCAGCAGCGGCTACTACGAGCAGTACTTC. The whole variable domain, filled in from reference TRBV5-1 and TRBJ2-7, reads KAGVTQTPRYLIKTRGQQVTLSCSPISGHRSVSWYQQTPGQGLQFLFEYFSETQRNKGNFPGRFSGRQFSNSRSEMNVSTLELGDSALYLCASSGYYEQYFGPGTRLTVT.

CDR3 amino acids: CSARSRGQGANTEAFF. In DNA form, the CDR3 reads TGCAGTGCTAGGTCCAGGGGACAGGGGGCGAATACTGAAGCTTTCTTT. The chain uses TRBV20-1 and TRBJ1-1; 12 bases match TRBD1. The CDR3 is made up of 16 amino acids. Germline V gives CDR1 DFQATT, CDR2 SNEGSKA (reference sequence). V lost 3 bases, J lost 5 bases, and 10 bases stayed unmatched.

Turning to this clonotype: Sequence at one end of the junction differs from germline and may be a read error. In DNA, the CDR3 is TGCGCCAGCAGCCCCCGAGACAGATCGGGAGAGACCCAGTACTTC. Amino acid sequence: CASSPRDRSGETQYF. The chain links TRBV11-2 to TRBJ2-5; perhaps TRBD1 as D (5 bases). In germline, CDR1 is SGHAT, CDR2 FQNNGV. The CDR3 contains 15 residues.

This clonotype was counted between two and nine times. The V call is TRBV4-2, the J call TRBJ1-5; TRBD1 is a possible D gene (5 bases). Trimming cost V 2 bases and J 6 bases, with 8 bases left between them. This CDR3 region has 13 residues. The germline V gene encodes CDR1 LGHNA and CDR2 YNFKEQ. The CDR3 bases are TGTGCCAGCAGCCAACAGGGCTCTCAGCCCCAGCATTTT. Translating it yields CASSQQGSQPQHF.

CDR3 residues: CSARAEDTQYF. DNA of the CDR3: TGCAGTGCTAGGGCTGAGGATACGCAGTATTTT. The genes are TRBV20-1 and TRBJ2-3, with no clear D. The V end was cut by 3 bases, the J end by 6 bases, with 7 bases between. This CDR3 has 11 residues. Germline values: CDR1 DFQATT, CDR2 SNEGSKA (reference sequence).

This clonotype was recorded a few times. The chain links TRBV24-1 to TRBJ2-1; perhaps TRBD2 as D (6 bases). The CDR3 sequence is 15 residues long. Germline values: CDR1 KGHDR, CDR2 SFDVKD. Between the trimmed V and J ends, which lost 7 bases and 4 bases, there was a span of 16 bases. CDR3 amino acids: CATSARDSSYNEQFF. The CDR3 bases are TGTGCCACCAGCGCACGGGACTCCTCATACAATGAGCAGTTCTTC.

Remarks on this clonotype: A junction boundary mismatches the germline segment, possibly from a read error. This chain links TRBV7-9 with TRBJ2-1; D gene unclear. Germline CDR1 and CDR2: SEHNR and FQNEAQ (reference sequence). This CDR3 is 11 amino acids long. The CDR3: CASSLNNERFF. CDR3 in DNA: TGTGCCAGCAGCCTTAACAATGAGCGGTTCTTC.

This sequence joins TRBV6-5 and TRBJ2-7; TRBD2 matches at 9 bases. Losses at the gene ends were 8 bases for V and 3 bases for J; bases not matched to a gene: 5. Germline-derived CDR1 and CDR2 are MNHEY and SVGAGI. This CDR3 has 13 amino acids. The CDR3 bases are TGTGCCAGCCGACTAGCGGAACTCTACGAGCAGTACTTC. Translation gives CASRLAELYEQYF.

The chain employs TRBV4-2 and TRBJ2-4; possibly TRBD1 or TRBD2 for D (5 bases each). V was trimmed by 1 base and J by 13 bases, leaving 17 bases between them. CDR1 and CDR2 (germline): LGHNA, YNFKEQ. The CDR3 extends over 14 amino acids. Written as DNA, the CDR3 is TGTGCCAGCAGCCAAGTTGAGGGGTTGGGGGAGCAGTACTTC. This gives the protein CASSQVEGLGEQYF.

About this clonotype itself: No conserved phenylalanine or tryptophan ends this CDR3, so it is likely a read error. The chain combines TRBV2 with TRBJ2-1; 7 bases line up with TRBD2. The CDR3 runs 16 residues. Germline lookup yields CDR1 SNHLY and CDR2 FYNNEI. Trimming cost V 8 bases and J 0 bases; bases outside gene matches: 10. CDR3 nucleotides: TGTGCCAGCTACAAGCGGGAAGGGGCCTCCTACAATGAGCAGTTCTAC. Protein product: CASYKREGASYNEQFY.

The genes are TRBV20-1 and TRBJ2-3; 7 bases are shared with TRBD2. Germline CDR1 reads DFQATT; CDR2 reads SNEGSKA (reference sequence). The V gene end was trimmed by 7 bases and the J gene end by 4 bases; junction bases not matched to a gene: 8. The CDR3 sequence is 13 residues long. The CDR3 DNA follows: TGCAGTGTCACGGGACTAACGTCAGATACGCAGTATTTT. This sequence encodes CSVTGLTSDTQYF.

This rearrangement joins TRBV24-1 to TRBJ2-1; 7 positions match TRBD1. The CDR3 runs to 19 residues. Germline V CDR1 and CDR2: KGHDR, SFDVKD. J was trimmed by 5 bases and V by 0 bases; bases with no gene match: 15. The CDR3 sequence: CATSDLPIRTGTNDNEQFF. CDR3 DNA: TGTGCCACCAGTGATTTGCCCATCAGGACAGGCACTAACGACAATGAGCAGTTCTTC.

The chain has TRBV4-2 and TRBJ2-2; D is uncertain. The CDR3 totals 15 residues. Germline V gene lookup returns CDR1 LGHNA and CDR2 YNFKEQ. The V end lost 1 base, the J end lost 4 bases, and 10 bases lay between the germline ends. The CDR3 reads CASSQVLGSTGELFF. In DNA form, the CDR3 reads TGTGCCAGCAGCCAAGTGTTGGGTTCCACCGGGGAGCTGTTTTTT.

This chain links TRBV27 with TRBJ2-5; 10 bases map to TRBD2. Germline CDR1 MNHEY, CDR2 SMNVEV (reference sequence). V trimming: 5 bases; J trimming: 5 bases; junction bases outside the gene matches: 14. This CDR3 has 17 amino acids. CDR3 in amino acids: CASSPRPGLAKRETQYF. CDR3 sequence (DNA): TGTGCCAGCAGTCCAAGACCGGGACTAGCGAAAAGGGAGACCCAGTACTTC.

This clonotype has only one observation. V gene TRBV30 combines with J gene TRBJ2-5; D possibly corresponds to TRBD2 (6 bases). The J call is doubtful: the DNA matches TRBJ2-7 better. Germline CDR1 reads GTSNPN; CDR2 reads SVGIG (reference sequence). The CDR3 loop spans 14 amino acids. CDR3 amino acids: CAWSVRGTWGEQYF. The CDR3 DNA is TGTGCCTGGAGTGTACGTGGGACTTGGGGCGAGCAGTACTTC.

The J gene is TRBJ2-6, the V gene TRBV7-3; D uncertain. CDR3 size: 14 residues. The V end lost 5 bases, the J end lost 2 bases, and 7 bases lay between the germline ends. CDR1 is SGHTA and CDR2 is FQGTGA in the germline V gene. The CDR3 region is CASSLHTGANVLTF. The CDR3 DNA follows: TGTGCCAGCAGCCTACATACTGGGGCCAACGTCCTGACTTTC.

CDR3 bases: TGCGCCAGCAGCGGGAGGGTTGGTAGACTCTACAATGAGCAGTTCTTC. Translated, it gives CASSGRVGRLYNEQFF. The genes are TRBV5-1 and TRBJ2-1, with 7 positions matching TRBD2. CDR3 length: 16 residues. V lost 4 bases to trimming and J lost 3 bases; unmatched junction nucleotides: 10. The germline V gene encodes CDR1 SGHRS and CDR2 YFSETQ.

The chain carries TRBV28 and TRBJ1-4; D gene uncertain. The germline V gene encodes CDR1 MDHEN and CDR2 SYDVKM. V lost 9 bases, J lost 5 bases, and 7 bases lay in between. The CDR3 consists of 11 residues. The CDR3 region has the DNA TGTGCCAGGAGGGTCAATGAAAAACTGTTTTTT. It specifies CARRVNEKLFF.

The V call is TRBV20-1, the J call TRBJ2-7; 7 bases are shared with TRBD2. This CDR3 comprises 14 residues. With 1 base clipped from V and 0 bases from J, the junction kept 3 bases outside the gene matches. In germline, CDR1 is DFQATT, CDR2 SNEGSKA (reference sequence). CDR3 amino acids: CSARVGGSSYEQYF. DNA of the CDR3: TGCAGTGCTAGAGTAGGCGGGAGCTCCTACGAGCAGTACTTC.

This chain joins TRBV20-1 and TRBJ1-2; perhaps TRBD1 as D (5 bases). The CDR3 spans 14 residues. CDR1 and CDR2 from the germline V gene are DFQATT and SNEGSKA (reference sequence). CDR3 in amino acids: CSARATHLGYGYTF. CDR3 DNA sequence: TGCAGCGCCAGGGCCACCCACCTTGGGTATGGCTACACCTTC.